This T cell receptor beta chain was observed in a study of shared T cell receptors in the human thymus. Profiling relied on immunoSEQ multiplex PCR, and the TCRdb table lists in-frame clones only, not all of them. The table records roughly 560,000 clones, around three quarters of them present only once. The CDR3 is 15 residues long. The ends lost 7 bases at V and 6 bases at J; junction bases unmatched: 11. These data were also filed under a second study, of human thymus T cells. From that report: Donation came from healthy Finnish infants having corrective surgery for congenital heart defects. Surgeons resected thymus tissue during corrective heart surgery. Among thymic and blood repertoires, usage of V and J genes appeared biased. Related research described thymic repertoires that were highly overlapping among unrelated individuals.

Sequencing input: thymocytes. The chain recombines TRBV23-1 with TRBJ2-2; 7 bases match TRBD1. TRBV23-1 is labeled an ORF, and its function is uncertain. This clonotype originated in a boy less than two years old with a congenital heart defect. The DNA for the CDR3 is TGCGCCAGCATTTTCGGGACAGACGCTCCCGGGGAGCTGTTTTTT. Its translation is CASIFGTDAPGELFF.